Presented here are 17 T cell receptor beta chains from one specimen sequenced in a study of blood T cell repertoires in COVID-19. Repertoires were generated with immunoSEQ multiplex PCR, while TCRdb's copy carries only in-frame clones and drops some. The sample has 230,000 or so clones, less than 90% seen once. The sample was peripheral blood. These receptors all come from a man aged 35-49 years with active or convalescent COVID-19.

J is TRBJ1-1 and V is TRBV7-8; maybe TRBD1 (5 bases). The germline V gene encodes CDR1 SGHVS and CDR2 FQNEAQ. Trimming removed 4 bases at V and 4 bases at J, with 22 bases between. The CDR3 is 17 amino acids. As DNA, the CDR3 is TGTGCCAGCAGCTCACACTTGTCCGGACAAATGGGCACTGAAGCTTTCTTT. Residues: CASSSHLSGQMGTEAFF.

This chain uses TRBV5-5 with TRBJ2-3; 8 positions match TRBD2. The CDR3 runs 13 residues. V shed 3 bases and J 8 bases; nucleotides not matched to a gene: 5. Germline V gene sequence: CDR1 SGHKS, CDR2 YYEKEE (reference sequence). The CDR3 region has the DNA TGTGCCAGCAGCTACGGGGGGGAAGGTACGCAGTATTTT. This sequence encodes CASSYGGEGTQYF.

The rearrangement links TRBV2 to TRBJ1-1; D is unresolved. CDR1 SNHLY and CDR2 FYNNEI come from the germline V gene. This CDR3 contains 14 residues. V dropped 6 bases and J dropped 4 bases, with 15 bases sitting between them. In DNA form, the CDR3 reads TGTGCCAGCAGGGTGTGGGAGGGCTCCACTGAAGCTTTCTTT. This codes for CASRVWEGSTEAFF.

The chain uses TRBV12-5 and TRBJ1-1, with D perhaps TRBD1 (6 bases). This CDR3 contains 15 residues. From germline, CDR1 is LGHNT and CDR2 FRNRAP. Trimming cost V 2 bases and J 6 bases, with 16 bases left between them. This CDR3 is CASGLRERSGAEAFF. The DNA for the CDR3 is TGTGCTAGTGGTTTGCGGGAACGGTCAGGGGCTGAAGCTTTCTTT.

This sequence joins TRBV24-1 and TRBJ2-3, with 7 bases fitting TRBD1. From germline, CDR1 is KGHDR and CDR2 SFDVKD. Losses at the gene ends were 9 bases for V and 2 bases for J; bases not matched to a gene: 7. The length of the CDR3 is 14 residues. In nucleotides, the CDR3 is TGTGCCACCCAACAGGGGCCTGACACAGATACGCAGTATTTT. Encoded protein: CATQQGPDTDTQYF.

The chain recombines TRBV28 with TRBJ2-7, with TRBD1 matching 9 bases. From germline, CDR1 is MDHEN and CDR2 SYDVKM. CDR3 length: 15 residues. V lost 3 bases and J lost 3; bases outside the gene matches: 6. CDR3 DNA sequence: TGTGCCAGCAGTTTCGCCCGGACAGGGGTCTACGAGCAGTACTTC. Protein sequence: CASSFARTGVYEQYF.

The rearrangement uses TRBV5-1 and TRBJ1-1; D is unresolved. Germline CDR1 SGHRS, CDR2 YFSETQ. The CDR3 extends over 14 amino acids. Trimming pared 3 bases from V and 0 bases from J, leaving 9 bases between. The CDR3 nucleotides read TGCGCCAGCAGCTCAATACTAATGAACACTGAAGCTTTCTTT. Translating it yields CASSSILMNTEAFF.

The chain carries TRBV27 and TRBJ1-6; D is undetermined. This CDR3 has 16 amino acids. The V end lost 5 bases, the J end lost 0 bases, and 11 bases lay between the germline ends. Germline CDR1 reads MNHEY; CDR2 reads SMNVEV (reference sequence). DNA of the CDR3: TGTGCCAGCAGTGGAAGCTCTAGCTCCTATAATTCACCCCTCCACTTT. This translates into CASSGSSSSYNSPLHF.

The genes are TRBV2 and TRBJ2-1; D is undetermined. Trimming cost V 6 bases and J 5 bases, with 8 bases left between them. The CDR3 is 12 residues long. Germline CDR1 is SNHLY and CDR2 is FYNNEI. The CDR3 DNA is TGTGCCAGCAGGCCCCCTAACAATGAGCAGTTCTTC. The encoded protein is CASRPPNNEQFF.

The chain is built from TRBV5-4 and TRBJ1-2; 8 nucleotides agree with TRBD1. Germline V lookup: CDR1 SGHNT, CDR2 YYREEE (reference sequence). With 6 bases clipped from V and 8 bases from J, the junction kept 6 bases outside the gene matches. The CDR3 has 12 residues. The CDR3: CASTYRGEGYTF. DNA of the CDR3: TGTGCCAGCACATACAGGGGGGAGGGCTACACCTTC.

The chain couples TRBV5-1 to TRBJ2-5, with D perhaps TRBD2 (5 bases). Trimming took 7 bases from V and 3 from J, leaving 19 bases between them. The germline V gene has CDR1 SGHRS and CDR2 YFSETQ. The CDR3 sequence is 15 residues long. CDR3 region: CASGKSGYREETQYF. CDR3 DNA sequence: TGCGCCAGCGGGAAGAGCGGCTATAGGGAAGAGACCCAGTACTTC.

The rearrangement joins TRBV7-8 to TRBJ1-5, with a possible D match to TRBD1 (5 bases). Trimming stripped 4 bases from V and 11 bases from J, with 15 bases between. The germline V gene has CDR1 SGHVS and CDR2 FQNEAQ. The length of the CDR3 is 13 residues. The DNA of the CDR3 is TGTGCCAGCAGCTCGACCCGGGGGTGGGCCCAGCATTTT. This gives the protein CASSSTRGWAQHF.

V usage is TRBV19 and J usage is TRBJ2-1; D may be TRBD2 (6 bases). Germline V gene data show CDR1 as LNHDA and CDR2 as SQIVND (reference sequence). Trimming removed 9 bases from V and 4 bases from J, with 19 bases in between. This CDR3 spans 15 amino acids. For the CDR3, the DNA is TGTGCCAGCCGGCTTAGCGGCAAAGGGTACAATGAGCAGTTCTTC. It codes for CASRLSGKGYNEQFF.

The chain recombines TRBV29-1 with TRBJ2-2, with 13 bases aligning to TRBD2. The germline V gene has CDR1 SQVTM and CDR2 ANQGSEA. This CDR3 contains 15 residues. Trimming removed 3 bases from V and 7 bases from J; junction bases left unmatched: 5. CDR3 DNA sequence: TGCAGCGTTGAGGGACTAGCGGGGAGGGACGGGGAGCTGTTTTTT. Translating gives CSVEGLAGRDGELFF.

J is TRBJ2-5 and V is TRBV3-1 (or the pseudogene TRBV3-2), with 10 bases lining up with TRBD1. Germline lookup yields CDR1 LGHDT and CDR2 YNNKEL (reference sequence). V gave up 1 base and J gave up 6 bases; unmatched junction bases: 14. The CDR3 is 18 amino acids. CDR3 sequence: CASSQADRGYDSSQTQYF. CDR3 bases: TGTGCCAGCAGCCAAGCGGACAGGGGGTATGATTCTTCGCAGACCCAGTACTTC.

V and J are TRBV9 and TRBJ1-2; a possible D gene is TRBD1 (5 bases). The V end lost 3 bases, the J end lost 6 bases, and 18 bases lay between the germline ends. The germline gives CDR1 SGDLS, CDR2 YYNGEE. The CDR3 is 15 amino acids. CDR3 DNA sequence: TGTGCCAGCAGCGCCAAGGGACTCATACGGGATGGCTACACCTTC. Protein product: CASSAKGLIRDGYTF.

The chain recombines TRBV6-6 with TRBJ1-2; D may be TRBD1 (5 bases). Germline values: CDR1 MNHNY, CDR2 SVGAGI (reference sequence). The CDR3 spans 14 residues. Between the trimmed V and J ends, which lost 5 bases and 8 bases, there was a span of 18 bases. The CDR3 nucleotides read TGTGCCAGCAGTGGGGCAGGGAGGGGAGGGGGCTACACCTTC. Residues: CASSGAGRGGGYTF.